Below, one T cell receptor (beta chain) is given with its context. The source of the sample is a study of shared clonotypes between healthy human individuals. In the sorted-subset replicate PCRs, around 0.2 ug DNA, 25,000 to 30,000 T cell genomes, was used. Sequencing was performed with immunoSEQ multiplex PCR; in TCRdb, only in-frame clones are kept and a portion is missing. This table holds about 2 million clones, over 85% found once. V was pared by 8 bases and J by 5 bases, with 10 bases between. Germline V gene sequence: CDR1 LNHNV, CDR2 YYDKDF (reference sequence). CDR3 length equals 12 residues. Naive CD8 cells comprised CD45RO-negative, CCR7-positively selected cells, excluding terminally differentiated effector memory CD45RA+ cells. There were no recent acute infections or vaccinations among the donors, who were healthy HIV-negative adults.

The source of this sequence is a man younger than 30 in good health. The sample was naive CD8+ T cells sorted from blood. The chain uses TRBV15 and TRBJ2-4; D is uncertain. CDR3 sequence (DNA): TGTGCCACCCTTTCGCTCGAAAACATTCAGTACTTC. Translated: CATLSLENIQYF.